This paragraph covers one T cell receptor beta chain sequence. The antigen remains undetermined. The sample belongs to a study of relationships among human T cell subsets. Broader study findings: Th1, Th2 and regulatory subsets overlapped substantially in CDR3 sequences.

This CDR3 spans 17 amino acids. The germline CDR1 and CDR2 sequences are MGHRA and YSYEKL. Between the trimmed V and J ends, which lost 6 bases and 3 bases, there was a span of 21 bases. TCR alpha and beta CDR3s were amplified from mRNA by semiquantitative ARM-PCR. Tagged nested gene-specific primers were used first, then communal superprimers amplified exponentially. TCRdb passed the multiplex PCR reads through MiXCR, listing each CDR3 protein once. Of 16,000 or so distinct CDR3 sequences listed, about 60% are singletons. Magnetic beads coated with subset-specific antibodies isolated the T cell subsets.

Sequencing was carried out using total T cells sorted from blood. This TCR was sampled from a man aged 40-50 years in good health. The chain carries TRBV4-1 and TRBJ1-5; D is uncertain. The CDR3 sequence is CASSRLDLPGINQPQHF. The CDR3 coding sequence is TGCGCCAGCAGTCGTTTGGACCTACCGGGAATCAATCAGCCCCAGCATTTT.